The T cell receptor (beta chain) described here comes from a study of T-cell memory formation after mild COVID-19. TCRdb used MiXCR to reprocess the 5' RACE reads, holding one entry per CDR3 protein. This sample has 200,000 to 300,000 distinct CDR3 sequences, with approximately 15% found just once. This CDR3 region has 13 residues. The germline V gene encodes CDR1 MNHNS and CDR2 SASEGT. Trimming removed 7 bases at V and 3 bases at J, with 11 bases between. This chain connects TRBV6-1 to TRBJ2-3; D is undetermined. What was sequenced was PBMCs or a T cell subset sorted from them (not recorded which). The source of this sequence is a man between 18 and 35 years old who had mild COVID-19 (a few samples of this study predate the infection). Cell type and time point are not known. The CDR3 region is CASIWTATDTQYF. The DNA for the CDR3 is TGTGCCAGCATCTGGACCGCAACAGATACGCAGTATTTT.